These T cell receptor beta chains were read from a single sample in a study of cytomegalovirus exposure and HLA in healthy donors. Generated by immunoSEQ multiplex PCR, the TCRdb table keeps only in-frame clones and is missing some. The table includes 220,000 or so clones, about 74% detected once. The specimen was PBMCs. Receptors were obtained from a woman younger than 45 in good health and CMV-seronegative. CDR3s leave out the opening cysteine and the closing phenylalanine or tryptophan.

V	J	CDR3
TRBV6-5	TRBJ1-2	ASSYEGTGLNYGYT
TRBV5-4	TRBJ2-3	ASSPPTGPTDTQY
TRBV19	TRBJ1-1	ASLGLNSQGAEAF
TRBV11-3	TRBJ1-1	ASKSGPTGVNTEAF
TRBV19	TRBJ1-1	ASSGASMNTEAF
TRBV6-6	TRBJ2-1	ASSPGAGGRDNEQF
TRBV2	TRBJ2-3	ASSRAGSSTDTQY
TRBV5-1	TRBJ1-2	ASSLEGAYGYT
TRBV6-5	TRBJ1-2	ASSSGDSSDYGYT
TRBV10-3	TRBJ1-1	AISERALGATTEAF
TRBV19	TRBJ1-1	ASSVLLRNTEAF
TRBV6-1	TRBJ2-7	ASRNTQGYEQY
TRBV27	TRBJ1-3	ASRPGSSGNTIY
TRBV11-3	TRBJ2-7	ASSLVTRSYEQY
TRBV27	TRBJ1-5	ASSSRGNSNQPQH
TRBV5-6	TRBJ2-7	ASSLSSYEQY
TRBV5-6	TRBJ2-7	ATSGQGSYEQY
TRBV6-5	TRBJ2-1	ASSYGQGEYNEQF
TRBV5-1	TRBJ2-1	ASSLAGGSSYNEQF
TRBV5-1	TRBJ2-3	ASSLMAGLTDTQY
TRBV19	TRBJ2-7	AKRRDRVLKESYEQY
TRBV9	TRBJ2-7	ASSPSPSGEQY
TRBV7-8	TRBJ2-3	ASSLPTRLDTQY
TRBV29-1	TRBJ1-1	SVVTGRTEAF
TRBV29-1	TRBJ1-1	SVIVRGGLRDEAF
TRBV4-2	TRBJ1-2	ASSLGGGSNNYGYT
TRBV7-8	TRBJ2-1	ASSPHRLADPYNEQF
TRBV6-1	TRBJ2-4	ASKDRARNIQY
TRBV5-4	TRBJ2-1	ASSPTGEEQF
TRBV19	TRBJ2-1	ASRTTPAPYNEQF
TRBV5-1	TRBJ1-2	ASRTGTDNGYT
TRBV7-2	TRBJ1-5	ASSLVVGNQPQH
TRBV11-2	TRBJ2-1	ASSLWRGTSGTNEQF
TRBV5-6	TRBJ1-1	ASSTGGTEAF